This T cell receptor beta chain stems from a study of cytomegalovirus exposure and HLA in healthy donors. This CDR3 is 18 amino acids long. Germline V lookup: CDR1 SGHDN, CDR2 FVKESK. Trimming left V 4 bases short and J 0 bases short, with 16 bases between. The PCR used 60 Vbeta and 13 Jbeta primers. Only in-frame clones appear in the TCRdb table, and some are missing; sequencing was by immunoSEQ multiplex PCR. The data hold 200,000 to 250,000 clones, with 65% to 80% observed a single time. Points on this clone: The antigen is unknown.

Study-wide results and limits: Under in vitro conditions, a few CMV-associated chains were confirmed as specific for CMV antigens. Later work found that TCR association rates differed between HLA loci; DRB1 had the most and HLA-C the fewest.

The receptor's source is a girl aged 2 to 9 in good health and CMV-seronegative. The chain couples TRBV14 to TRBJ2-6; maybe TRBD2 (6 bases). The sequenced material came from PBMCs. For the CDR3, the DNA is TGTGCCAGCAGCCCGTCTGGAGGAGGGAGCTCTGGGGCCAACGTCCTGACTTTC. Residues: CASSPSGGGSSGANVLTF.